A selection of T cell receptor beta chains follows, all from one sample in a study of blood T cell repertoires in COVID-19. Repertoires were generated with immunoSEQ multiplex PCR, while TCRdb's copy carries only in-frame clones and drops some. Of 260,000 or so clones in the sample, about four fifths were seen once. Sequenced sample: peripheral blood. The receptors shown here come from a woman in her 70s with acute or convalescent COVID-19. CDR3s include the opening cysteine and the closing phenylalanine or tryptophan. A D gene is named only where the DNA matches it firmly. A clone size is listed for some rows: how often the clone was seen (once, few, many), or a class if it is expanded.

J,D,V,size,DNA,CDR3
TRBJ1-5,TRBD1,TRBV19,NA,TGTGCCACCAAACCCCGGACAGGGGAGAGCAATCAGCCCCAGCATTTT,CATKPRTGESNQPQHF
TRBJ1-1,TRBD1,TRBV6-5,NA,TGTGCCAGCAGTTGGAATACAGGGACAGGGGGCGAAGCTTTCTTT,CASSWNTGTGGEAFF
TRBJ1-3,TRBD1,TRBV27,NA,TGTGCCAGCAGTTCTTCTACAGGGGCTGGAAACACCATATATTTT,CASSSSTGAGNTIYF
TRBJ2-3,NA,TRBV24-1,NA,TGTGCCACCAGTGGTACGGGCACAGATACGCAGTATTTT,CATSGTGTDTQYF
TRBJ2-5,NA,TRBV29-1,many,TGCAGCGCCAGAGGCAGAGAGAAAGAGACCCAGTACTTC,CSARGREKETQYF
TRBJ1-5,NA,TRBV30,NA,TGTGCCTGGAGTCCCCGCGGGGGGGGGCAGCCCCAGCATTTT,CAWSPRGGGQPQHF
TRBJ1-1,NA,TRBV10-2,NA,TGCGCCAGCAGTGACGGGGGGCGGGTAGCTTTCTTT,CASSDGGRVAFF
TRBJ2-5,TRBD2,TRBV3-1/TRBV3-2,NA,TGTGCCAGCAGCCAAGGACTAGCGGGGGTAGAGACCCAGTACTTC,CASSQGLAGVETQYF
TRBJ1-1,NA,TRBV4-2,NA,TGTGCCAGCAGCCAAGCACCCTCGGGGAACACTGAAGCTTTCTTT,CASSQAPSGNTEAFF
TRBJ1-1,NA,TRBV4-3,NA,TGCGCCAGCAGCCAAGAGGGGGGGTCTGAAGCTTTCTTT,CASSQEGGSEAFF
TRBJ2-1,TRBD1,TRBV6-2/TRBV6-3,NA,TGTGCCAGCAGTAAGGGACAGGGGGCGAGCTCCTACAATGAGCAGTTCTTC,CASSKGQGASSYNEQFF